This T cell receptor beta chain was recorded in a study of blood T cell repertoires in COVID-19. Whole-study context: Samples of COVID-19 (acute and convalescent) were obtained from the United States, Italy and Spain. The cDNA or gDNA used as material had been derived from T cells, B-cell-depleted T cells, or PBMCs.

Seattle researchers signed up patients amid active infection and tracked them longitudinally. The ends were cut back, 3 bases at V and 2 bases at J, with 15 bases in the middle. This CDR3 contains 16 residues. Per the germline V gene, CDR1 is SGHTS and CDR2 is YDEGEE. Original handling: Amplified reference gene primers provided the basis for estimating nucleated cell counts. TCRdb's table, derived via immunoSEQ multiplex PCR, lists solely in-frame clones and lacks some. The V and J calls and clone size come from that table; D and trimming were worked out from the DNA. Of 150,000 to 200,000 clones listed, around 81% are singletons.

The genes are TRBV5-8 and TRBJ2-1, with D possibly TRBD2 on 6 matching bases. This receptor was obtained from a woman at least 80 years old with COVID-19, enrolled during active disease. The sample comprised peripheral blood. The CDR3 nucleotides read TGTGCCAGCAGCTATGGGGCGACTAGAGCCTACAATGAGCAGTTCTTC. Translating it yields CASSYGATRAYNEQFF.